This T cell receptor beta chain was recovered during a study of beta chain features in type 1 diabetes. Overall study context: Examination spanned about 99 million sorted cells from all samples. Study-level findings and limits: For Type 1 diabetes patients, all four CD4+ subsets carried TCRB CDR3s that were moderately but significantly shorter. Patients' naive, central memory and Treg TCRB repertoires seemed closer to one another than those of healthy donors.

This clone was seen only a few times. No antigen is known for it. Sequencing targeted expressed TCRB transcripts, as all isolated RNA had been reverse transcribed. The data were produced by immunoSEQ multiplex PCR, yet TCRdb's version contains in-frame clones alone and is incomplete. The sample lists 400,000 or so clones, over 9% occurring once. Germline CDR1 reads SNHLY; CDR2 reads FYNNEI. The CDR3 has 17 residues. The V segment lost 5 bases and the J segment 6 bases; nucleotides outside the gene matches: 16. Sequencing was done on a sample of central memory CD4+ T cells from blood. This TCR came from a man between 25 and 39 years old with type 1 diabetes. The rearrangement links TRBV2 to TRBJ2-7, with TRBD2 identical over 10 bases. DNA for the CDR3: TGTGCCAGCAGTCCTCAGAAAGGGCTAGCGGGAGAAATCGAGCAGTACTTC. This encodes CASSPQKGLAGEIEQYF.